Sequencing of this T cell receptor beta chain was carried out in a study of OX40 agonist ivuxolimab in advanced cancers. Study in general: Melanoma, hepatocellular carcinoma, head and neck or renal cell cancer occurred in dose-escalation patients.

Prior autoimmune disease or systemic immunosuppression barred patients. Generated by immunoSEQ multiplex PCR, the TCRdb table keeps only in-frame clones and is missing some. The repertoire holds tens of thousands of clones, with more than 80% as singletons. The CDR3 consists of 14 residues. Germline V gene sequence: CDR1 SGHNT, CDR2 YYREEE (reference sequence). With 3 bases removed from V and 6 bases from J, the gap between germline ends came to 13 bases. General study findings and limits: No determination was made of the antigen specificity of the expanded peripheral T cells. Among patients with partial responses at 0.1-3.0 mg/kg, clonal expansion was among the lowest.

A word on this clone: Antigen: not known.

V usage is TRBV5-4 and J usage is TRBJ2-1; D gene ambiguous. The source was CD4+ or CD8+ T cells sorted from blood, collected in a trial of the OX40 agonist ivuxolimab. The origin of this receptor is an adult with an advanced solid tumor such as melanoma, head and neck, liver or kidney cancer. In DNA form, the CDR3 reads TGTGCCAGCAGCTCGGGTTACGATCGCAATGAGCAGTTCTTC. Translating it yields CASSSGYDRNEQFF. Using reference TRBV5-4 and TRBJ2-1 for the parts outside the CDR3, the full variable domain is ETGVTQSPTHLIKTRGQQVTLRCSSQSGHNTVSWYQQALGQGPQFIFQYYREEENGRGNFPPRFSGLQFPNYSSELNVNALELDDSALYLCASSSGYDRNEQFFGPGTRLTVL.